This TCR beta chain was obtained from a study of vaccination and CD4 T cells after COVID-19. Study summary: Overlapping peptides of the spike proteins of SARS-CoV-2, HCoV-NL63, HCoV-OC43 and HCoV-229E were used for cell stimulation. Researchers treated control cultures with a CEFX pool, an HIV-1 Nef pool, or no peptide.

Sequencing of the DNA from cultured CD4+ T cells was carried out with the Oncomine TCR Beta short-read assay. TCRdb independently ran MiXCR on the PCR reads; one entry per CDR3 protein. The profile covers about 5,500 distinct CDR3 sequences, with approximately 40% appearing a single time and roughly two fifths taken by the ten largest. This clonotype occurred a few times. Its cognate antigen is unknown. The CDR3 is 14 amino acids. V was cut by 5 bases and J by 2 bases, with 14 bases left in between. In germline, CDR1 is DFQATT, CDR2 SNEGSKA (reference sequence). The treatment: roughly ten-day PBMC culture with coronavirus spike peptide pools or control peptides (ViraFEST assay). The collection of CD4+ T cells from the unexposed donor took place before the COVID-19 pandemic (2011-2018).

Sequencing was carried out using CD4+ T cells from blood, cultured in vitro. The sequence derives from a human donor in good health. V usage is TRBV20-1 and J usage is TRBJ2-3; a possible D gene is TRBD1 (6 bases). CDR3 amino acids: CSAPKGHSTDTQYF. CDR3 nucleotides: TGCAGTGCTCCAAAGGGACATTCCACAGATACGCAGTATTTT.